This T cell receptor beta chain was identified in a study of radiation and T cells in renal cell carcinoma. The method was immunoSEQ multiplex PCR; TCRdb's version includes in-frame clones alone and lacks a portion of them. The table has just under 150,000 clones, 86% seen once. This clone was found once. Time point specified: blood 4 weeks post-SBRT, at nephrectomy. Indicated treatment: 15 Gy SBRT to primary tumor, nephrectomy 4 weeks later. Sample: blood, taken from a patient whose treatment included radiotherapy and nephrectomy. The sequence was obtained from a woman in her forties or fifties with renal cell carcinoma.

In DNA form, the CDR3 reads TGTGCCAGTAGTGGGACCGAAGCTAACTATGGCTACACCTTC. Protein product: CASSGTEANYGYTF. The chain combines TRBV19 with TRBJ1-2, with D possibly TRBD1 on 5 matching bases. The CDR3 length is 14 residues. Trimming took 5 bases from V and 0 from J, leaving 10 bases between them. Looked up from germline, CDR1 is LNHDA and CDR2 is SQIVND (reference sequence).